This T cell receptor beta chain appears in the sequencing data of a study of shared clonotypes between healthy human individuals. The CDR3 consists of 13 residues. Per the germline V gene, CDR1 is LNHDA and CDR2 is SQIVND (reference sequence). V lost 7 bases to trimming and J lost 9 bases, with 16 bases between them. The protocol was immunoSEQ multiplex PCR, while the TCRdb copy is restricted to in-frame clones and leaves out a portion. The sample records 490,000 or so clones, 79% being singletons. Those who donated were healthy HIV-negative adults, with no recent acute infections or vaccinations reported.

The sequenced material came from PBMCs. The receptor comes from a woman in her thirties or forties in good health. Some clones in this sample may be carry-over from other donors' samples. The chain is built from TRBV19 and TRBJ1-5, with D tentatively TRBD1 (5 bases). DNA of the CDR3: TGTGCCAGTACGGCTGGGGCGGTGCGGCCCCAGCATTTT. Translating gives CASTAGAVRPQHF.